The clone carrying this T cell receptor beta chain has at least ten counts. The antigen remains unidentified. The data were obtained in a study of T cells in Graves' hyperthyroidism and ophthalmopathy. General study findings and limits: Most thyroid clonotypes that were expanded above 0.001 also turned up in blood.

RNA transcripts provided the source from which TCR beta CDR3 regions were amplified. First-round RT-PCR with HTBI primers amplified the TCR CDR3 region. TCRdb re-called the multiplex PCR reads with MiXCR, one entry per CDR3 protein. The sample contains about 610,000 distinct CDR3 sequences, roughly 15% of which appear only once. The germline CDR1 and CDR2 sequences are LNHNV and YYDKDF (reference sequence). The V and J ends lost 2 bases and 6 bases, in that order; junction bases with no gene match: 16. The CDR3 has 18 residues. Disease duration was under 3 months in the ophthalmopathy patients, who also had a Clinical Activity Score of at least 3 and a NOSPECS grade of at least 4. Diagnoses were made from clinical symptoms, serum measures (thyroxine and TRAb), thyroid ultrasound and orbital computed tomography.

The sequence came from a woman in her thirties or forties with Graves' ophthalmopathy. V is TRBV15 and J is TRBJ2-7; 10 nucleotides align to TRBD1. The sample consisted of blood. Written as DNA, the CDR3 is TGTGCCACCAGCAGATTTCCCTCTCCGGGACAGGGGATCGGCGAGCAGTACTTC. This translates into CATSRFPSPGQGIGEQYF.